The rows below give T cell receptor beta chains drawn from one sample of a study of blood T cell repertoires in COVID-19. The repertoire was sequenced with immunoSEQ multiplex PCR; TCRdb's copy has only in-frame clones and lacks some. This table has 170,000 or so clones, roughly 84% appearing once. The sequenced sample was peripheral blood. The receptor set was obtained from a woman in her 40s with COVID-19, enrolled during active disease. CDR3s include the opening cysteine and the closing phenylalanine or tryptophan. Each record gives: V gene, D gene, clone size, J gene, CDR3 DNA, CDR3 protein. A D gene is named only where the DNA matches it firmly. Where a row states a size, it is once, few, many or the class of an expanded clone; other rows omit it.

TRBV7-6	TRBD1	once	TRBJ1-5	TGTGCCAGCAGCGCACAGGGGCAGCCCCAGCATTTT	CASSAQGQPQHF
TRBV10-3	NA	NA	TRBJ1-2	TGTGCCATCATGGGGGCGGAAGGGGGCTATGGCTACACCTTC	CAIMGAEGGYGYTF
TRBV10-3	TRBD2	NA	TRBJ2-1	TGTGCCATCAGTGCCAGGACTAGCGGAAGCTACAATGAGCAGTTCTTC	CAISARTSGSYNEQFF
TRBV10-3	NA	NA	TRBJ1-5	TGTGCCATCAGTTCAGGGGTGAGAAATCAGCCCCAGCATTTT	CAISSGVRNQPQHF
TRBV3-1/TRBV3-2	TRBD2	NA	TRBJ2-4	TGTGCCAGCAGCCAAGTGGGGCTTGCGGGGGGCCGGGACATTCAGTACTTC	CASSQVGLAGGRDIQYF
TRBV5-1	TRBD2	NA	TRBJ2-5	TGCGCCAGCAGCTTGATTGCTAGCGGGGGATCCCAAGAGACCCAGTACTTC	CASSLIASGGSQETQYF
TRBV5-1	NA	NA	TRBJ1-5	TGCGCCAGCAGCAAGGAGGGATATAGCAATCAGCCCCAGCATTTT	CASSKEGYSNQPQHF
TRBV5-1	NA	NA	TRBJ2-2	TGCGCCAGCAGCGATGGGCTTTTTGCGCACGGGGAGCTGTTTTTT	CASSDGLFAHGELFF
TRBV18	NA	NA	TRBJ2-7	TGTGCCAGCTCACCTCCGGGGGTTTACGAGCAGTACTTC	CASSPPGVYEQYF
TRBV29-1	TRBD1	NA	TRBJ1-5	TGCAGCGTAGTGGACAGGGCGAACCAGCCCCAGCATTTT	CSVVDRANQPQHF
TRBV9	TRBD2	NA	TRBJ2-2	TGTGCCAGCAGCGTAGGGCCCTCACTAGCGGGGAAAACCGGGGAGCTGTTTTTT	CASSVGPSLAGKTGELFF
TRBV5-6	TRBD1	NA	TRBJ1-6	TGTGCCAGCAGCCTGGGACAGGGAAGAAATTCACCCCTCCACTTT	CASSLGQGRNSPLHF
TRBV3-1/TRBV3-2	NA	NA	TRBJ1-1	TGTGCCAGCAGCCCCGGGGGGGTTAGGACTGAAGCTTTCTTT	CASSPGGVRTEAFF
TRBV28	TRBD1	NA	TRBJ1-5	TGTGCCAGCAGCTTCCACCCCCGGACAGGGAGTGAGCCCCAGCATTTT	CASSFHPRTGSEPQHF
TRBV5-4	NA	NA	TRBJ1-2	TGTGCCAGCAGCTTTGGACAGCCCTCCGATGGCTACACCTTC	CASSFGQPSDGYTF
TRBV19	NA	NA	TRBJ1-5	TGTGCCAGTCTCCCAGGGGAGGGTAGCAATCAGCCCCAGCATTTT	CASLPGEGSNQPQHF
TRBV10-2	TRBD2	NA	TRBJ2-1	TGCGCCAGCACTCACCTAGCGGACATCTACAATGAGCAGTTCTTC	CASTHLADIYNEQFF